Sequencing of this T cell receptor beta chain was carried out in a study of sequential checkpoint blockade in melanoma. Germline values: CDR1 SNHLY, CDR2 FYNNEI. The V end was cut by 3 bases, the J end by 6 bases, with 11 bases between. The CDR3 is made up of 13 amino acids. Clones were read by immunoSEQ multiplex PCR, and TCRdb kept only the in-frame ones, dropping some. This sample yields about 18,000 clones, of which approximately 58% are seen a single time; around 17% belongs to the top ten. The treatment here: randomized to nivolumab then ipilimumab (arm A) or the reverse (arm B). This chain uses TRBV2 with TRBJ1-1, with a tentative D call TRBD1 (5 bases). The input for sequencing was CD8+ T cells sorted from blood (inferred from file names), taken from a patient given nivolumab and ipilimumab in sequence. This receptor was obtained from a human donor with melanoma. The CDR3 DNA reads TGTGCCAGCAGTGACAGGGAGGACTCTGAAGCTTTCTTT. This codes for CASSDREDSEAFF.